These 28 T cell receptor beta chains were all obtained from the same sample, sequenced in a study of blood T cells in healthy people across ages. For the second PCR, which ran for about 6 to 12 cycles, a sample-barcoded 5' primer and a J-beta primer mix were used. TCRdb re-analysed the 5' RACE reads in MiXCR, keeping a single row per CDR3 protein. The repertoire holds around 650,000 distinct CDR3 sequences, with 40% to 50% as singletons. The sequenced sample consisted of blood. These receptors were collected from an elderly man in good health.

In nucleotides, the CDR3 is TGTGCCAGCAGCTTGGCAGATTATGGCGAGACCCAGTACTTC. Translated, it gives CASSLADYGETQYF. The chain couples TRBV5-6 to TRBJ2-5; no reliable D call. CDR3 length: 14 amino acids. Germline V gene sequence: CDR1 SGHDT, CDR2 YYEEEE. Trimming removed 0 bases from V and 5 bases from J, with 11 bases in between.

DNA of the CDR3: TGTGCCAGCAGCCAAGATAGGATAGCGGGGGTATACAATGAGCAGTTCTTC. Protein sequence: CASSQDRIAGVYNEQFF. V and J are TRBV3-1 and TRBJ2-1, with 9 bases lining up with TRBD2. The junction had 7 bases not matched to a gene; V was cut back by 0 bases and J by 4 bases. Per the germline V gene, CDR1 is LGHDT and CDR2 is YNNKEL (reference sequence). This CDR3 is built from 17 residues.

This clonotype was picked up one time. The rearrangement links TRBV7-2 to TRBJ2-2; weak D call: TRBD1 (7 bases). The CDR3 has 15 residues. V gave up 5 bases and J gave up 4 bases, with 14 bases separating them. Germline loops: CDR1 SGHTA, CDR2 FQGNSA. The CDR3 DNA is TGTGCCAGCAGCGCCGCGGGACAGCCCACCGGGGAGCTGTTTTTT. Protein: CASSAAGQPTGELFF.

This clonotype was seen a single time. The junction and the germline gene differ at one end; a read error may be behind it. CDR3 sequence: CAGSYRDGSCEQYF. The CDR3 DNA is TGTGCCGGCAGCTACCGGGACGGGTCCTGCGAGCAGTACTTC. J is TRBJ2-7 and V is TRBV7-9; D is tentatively TRBD1 or TRBD2 (5 bases each). The CDR3 runs 14 residues. Germline V gene lookup returns CDR1 SEHNR and CDR2 FQNEAQ (reference sequence). The full variable domain, rest sourced from reference TRBV7-9 and TRBJ2-7, is DTGVSQNPRHKITKRGQNVTFRCDPISEHNRLYWYRQTLGQGPEFLTYFQNEAQLEKSRLLSDRFSAERPKGSFSTLEIQRTEQGDSAMYLCAGSYRDGSCEQYFGPGTRLTVT.

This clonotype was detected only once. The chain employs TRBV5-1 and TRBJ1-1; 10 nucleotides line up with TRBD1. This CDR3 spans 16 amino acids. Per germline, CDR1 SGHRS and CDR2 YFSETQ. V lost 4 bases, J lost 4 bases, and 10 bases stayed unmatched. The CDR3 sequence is CASSNRQGARATEAFF. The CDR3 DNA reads TGCGCCAGCAGCAACCGACAGGGGGCCAGGGCCACTGAAGCTTTCTTT.

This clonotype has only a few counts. CDR3 amino acids: CSASPGRARNEQFF. CDR3 DNA: TGCAGTGCTAGTCCCGGGAGAGCTAGGAATGAGCAGTTCTTC. The J gene is TRBJ2-1, the V gene TRBV20-1; possibly TRBD2 for D (6 bases). Trimming cost V 3 bases and J 7 bases, with 16 bases left between them. CDR3 length: 14 amino acids. CDR1 is DFQATT and CDR2 is SNEGSKA in the germline V gene (reference sequence).

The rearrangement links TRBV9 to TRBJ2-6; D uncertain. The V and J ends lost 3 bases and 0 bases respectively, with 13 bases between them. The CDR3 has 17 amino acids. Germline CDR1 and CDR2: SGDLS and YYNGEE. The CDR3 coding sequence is TGTGCCAGCAGCGGTAATTCAGGTAGCTCTGGGGCCAACGTCCTGACTTTC. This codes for CASSGNSGSSGANVLTF.

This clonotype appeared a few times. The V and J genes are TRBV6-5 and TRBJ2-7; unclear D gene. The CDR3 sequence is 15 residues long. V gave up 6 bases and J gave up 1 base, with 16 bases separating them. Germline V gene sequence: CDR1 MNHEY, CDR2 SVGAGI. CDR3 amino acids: CASRNRQAQSYEQYF. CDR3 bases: TGTGCCAGCAGGAACAGACAAGCCCAGTCCTACGAGCAGTACTTC.

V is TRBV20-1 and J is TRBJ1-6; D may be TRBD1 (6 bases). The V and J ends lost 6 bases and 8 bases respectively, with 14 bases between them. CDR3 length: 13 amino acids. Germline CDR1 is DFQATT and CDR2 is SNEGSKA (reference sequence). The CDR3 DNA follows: TGCAGTGCCAAAGGGACATTTGATTCACCCCTCCACTTT. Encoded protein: CSAKGTFDSPLHF.

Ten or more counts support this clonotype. The CDR3 spells CASSNPWTVYSYEQYF. CDR3 nucleotides: TGTGCCAGCAGTAACCCCTGGACAGTCTACTCCTACGAGCAGTACTTC. The V and J genes are TRBV6-2 or TRBV6-3 and TRBJ2-7; D possibly corresponds to TRBD1 (6 bases). Germline V gives CDR1 MNHEY, CDR2 SVGEGT. V lost 5 bases and J lost 0, with 17 bases in between. This CDR3 has 16 residues.

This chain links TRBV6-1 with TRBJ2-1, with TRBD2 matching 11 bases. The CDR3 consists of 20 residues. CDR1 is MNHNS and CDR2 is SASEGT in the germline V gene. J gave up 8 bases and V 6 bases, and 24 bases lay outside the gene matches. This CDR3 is CASRTFLAGGRRAVLDEQFF. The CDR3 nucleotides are TGTGCCAGCAGAACCTTTCTAGCGGGAGGTCGCCGAGCGGTACTCGATGAGCAGTTCTTC.

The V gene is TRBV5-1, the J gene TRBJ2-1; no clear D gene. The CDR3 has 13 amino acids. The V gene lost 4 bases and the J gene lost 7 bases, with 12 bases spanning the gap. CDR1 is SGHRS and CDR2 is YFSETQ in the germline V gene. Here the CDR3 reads CASSADSLNEQFF. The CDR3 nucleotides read TGCGCCAGCAGCGCGGATAGCCTAAATGAGCAGTTCTTC. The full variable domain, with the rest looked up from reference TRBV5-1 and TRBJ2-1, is KAGVTQTPRYLIKTRGQQVTLSCSPISGHRSVSWYQQTPGQGLQFLFEYFSETQRNKGNFPGRFSGRQFSNSRSEMNVSTLELGDSALYLCASSADSLNEQFFGPGTRLTVL.

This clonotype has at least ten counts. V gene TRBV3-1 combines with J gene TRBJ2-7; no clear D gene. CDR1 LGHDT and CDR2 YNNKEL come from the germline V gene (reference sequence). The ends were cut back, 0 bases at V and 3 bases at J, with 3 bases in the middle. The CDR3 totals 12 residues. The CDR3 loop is CASSQEYYEQYF. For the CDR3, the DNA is TGTGCCAGCAGCCAAGAATACTACGAGCAGTACTTC.

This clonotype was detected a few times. This CDR3 reads CASSVQGDLSSYNEQFF. CDR3 in DNA: TGTGCCAGCAGTGTGCAGGGGGACTTGAGCTCCTACAATGAGCAGTTCTTC. This chain uses TRBV25-1 with TRBJ2-1, with D possibly being TRBD1 (7 bases). This CDR3 has 17 residues. Trimming removed 4 bases at V and 0 bases at J, with 16 bases between. Per the germline V gene, CDR1 is MGHDK and CDR2 is SYGVNS. Full variable domain (outside the CDR3, taken from reference TRBV25-1 and TRBJ2-1): EADIYQTPRYLVIGTGKKITLECSQTMGHDKMYWYQQDPGMELHLIHYSYGVNSTEKGDLSSESTVSRIRTEHFPLTLESARPSHTSQYLCASSVQGDLSSYNEQFFGPGTRLTVL.

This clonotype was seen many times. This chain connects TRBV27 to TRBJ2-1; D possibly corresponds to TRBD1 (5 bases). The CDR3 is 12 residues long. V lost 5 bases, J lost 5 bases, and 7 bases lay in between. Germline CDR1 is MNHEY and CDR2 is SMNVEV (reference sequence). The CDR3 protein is CASSGQNNEQFF. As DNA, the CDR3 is TGTGCCAGCAGTGGACAAAACAATGAGCAGTTCTTC.

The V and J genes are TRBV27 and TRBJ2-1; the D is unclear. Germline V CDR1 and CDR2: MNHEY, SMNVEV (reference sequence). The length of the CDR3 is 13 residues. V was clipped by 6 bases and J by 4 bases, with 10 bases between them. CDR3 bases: TGTGCCAGCAGGCCTTGGGATTACAATGAGCAGTTCTTC. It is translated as CASRPWDYNEQFF.

The CDR3 nucleotides read TGCAGCGCTGGGACTAGCGGGGGGGCGAGAGAGACCCAGTACTTC. This translates into CSAGTSGGARETQYF. The chain links TRBV29-1 to TRBJ2-5; TRBD2 agrees at 16 bases. CDR1 is SQVTM and CDR2 is ANQGSEA in the germline V gene. V lost 7 bases to trimming and J lost 4 bases; unmatched junction nucleotides: 6. CDR3 length equals 15 residues. The full variable domain, in which reference TRBV29-1 and TRBJ2-5 provide the parts outside the CDR3, is SAVISQKPSRDICQRGTSLTIQCQVDSQVTMMFWYRQQPGQSLTLIATANQGSEATYESGFVIDKFPISRPNLTFSTLTVSNMSPEDSSIYLCSAGTSGGARETQYFGPGTRLLVL.

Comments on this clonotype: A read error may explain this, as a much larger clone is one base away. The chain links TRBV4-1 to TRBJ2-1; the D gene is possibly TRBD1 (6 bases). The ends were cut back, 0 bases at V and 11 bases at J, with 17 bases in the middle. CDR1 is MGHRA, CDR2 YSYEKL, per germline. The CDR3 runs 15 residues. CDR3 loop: CASSQERTVRDKQFF. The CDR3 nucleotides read TGCGCCAGCAGCCAAGAGAGGACAGTCCGCGATAAGCAGTTCTTC.

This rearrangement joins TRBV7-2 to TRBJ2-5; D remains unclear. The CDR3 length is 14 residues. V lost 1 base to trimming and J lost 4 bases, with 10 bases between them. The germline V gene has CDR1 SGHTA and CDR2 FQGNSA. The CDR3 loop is CASSLGPGSETQYF. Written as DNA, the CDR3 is TGTGCCAGCAGCTTAGGACCCGGTTCAGAGACCCAGTACTTC.

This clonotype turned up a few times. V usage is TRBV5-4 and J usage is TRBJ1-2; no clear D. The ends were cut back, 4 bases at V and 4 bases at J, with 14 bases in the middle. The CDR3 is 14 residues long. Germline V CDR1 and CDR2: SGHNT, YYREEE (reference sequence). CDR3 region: CASSGDTWGYGYTF. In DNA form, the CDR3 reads TGTGCCAGCAGCGGGGATACCTGGGGCTATGGCTACACCTTC. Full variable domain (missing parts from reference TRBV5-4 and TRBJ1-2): ETGVTQSPTHLIKTRGQQVTLRCSSQSGHNTVSWYQQALGQGPQFIFQYYREEENGRGNFPPRFSGLQFPNYSSELNVNALELDDSALYLCASSGDTWGYGYTFGSGTRLTVV.

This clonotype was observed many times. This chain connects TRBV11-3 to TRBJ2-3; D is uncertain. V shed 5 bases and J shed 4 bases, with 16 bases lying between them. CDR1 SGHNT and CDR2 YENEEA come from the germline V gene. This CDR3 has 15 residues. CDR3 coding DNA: TGTGCCAGCAGCCCCCGATACCCAGAGGCAGATACGCAGTATTTT. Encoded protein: CASSPRYPEADTQYF. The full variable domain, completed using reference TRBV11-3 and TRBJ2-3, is EAGVVQSPRYKIIEKKQPVAFWCNPISGHNTLYWYLQNLGQGPELLIRYENEEAVDDSQLPKDRFSAERLKGVDSTLKIQPAELGDSAVYLCASSPRYPEADTQYFGPGTRLTVL.

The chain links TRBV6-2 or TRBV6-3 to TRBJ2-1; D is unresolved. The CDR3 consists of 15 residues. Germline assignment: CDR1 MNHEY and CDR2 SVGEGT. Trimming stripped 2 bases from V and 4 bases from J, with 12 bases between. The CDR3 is CASSYGAGPYNEQFF. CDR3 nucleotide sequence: TGTGCCAGCAGTTACGGTGCAGGCCCATACAATGAGCAGTTCTTC.

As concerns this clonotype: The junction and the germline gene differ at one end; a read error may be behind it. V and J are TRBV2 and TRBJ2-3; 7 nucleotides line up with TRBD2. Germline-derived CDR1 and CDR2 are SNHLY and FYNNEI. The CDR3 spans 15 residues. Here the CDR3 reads CASREASGRTETQYF. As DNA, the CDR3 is TGTGCCAGCCGGGAGGCCTCAGGCCGCACAGAGACGCAGTATTTT.

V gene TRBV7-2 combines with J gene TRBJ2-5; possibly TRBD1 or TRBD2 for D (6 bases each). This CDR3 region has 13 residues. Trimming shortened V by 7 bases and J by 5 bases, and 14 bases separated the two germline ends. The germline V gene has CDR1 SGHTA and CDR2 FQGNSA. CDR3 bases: TGTGCCAGCACCCTAGGGGGGCTGGAGACCCAGTACTTC. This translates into CASTLGGLETQYF.

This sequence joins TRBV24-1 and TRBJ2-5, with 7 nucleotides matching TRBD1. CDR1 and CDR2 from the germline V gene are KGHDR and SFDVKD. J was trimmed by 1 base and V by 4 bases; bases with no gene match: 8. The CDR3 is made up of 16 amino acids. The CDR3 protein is CATSDDAGTVQETQYF. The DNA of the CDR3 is TGTGCCACCAGTGACGACGCAGGGACAGTCCAAGAGACCCAGTACTTC.

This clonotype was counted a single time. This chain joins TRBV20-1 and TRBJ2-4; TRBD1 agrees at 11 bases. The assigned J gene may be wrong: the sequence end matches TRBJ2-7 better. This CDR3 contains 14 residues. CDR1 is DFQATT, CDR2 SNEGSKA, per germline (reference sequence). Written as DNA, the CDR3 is TGCAGTGCTAGAAACCGGGACAGGGGGTACGAGCAGTACTTC. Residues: CSARNRDRGYEQYF.

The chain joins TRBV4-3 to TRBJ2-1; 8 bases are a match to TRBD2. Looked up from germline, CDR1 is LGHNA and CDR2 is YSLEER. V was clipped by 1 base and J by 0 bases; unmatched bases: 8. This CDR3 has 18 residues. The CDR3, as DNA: TGCGCCAGCAGCCAAGGGTTTTTTGCGGGAGGCTCCTACAATGAGCAGTTCTTC. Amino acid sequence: CASSQGFFAGGSYNEQFF.

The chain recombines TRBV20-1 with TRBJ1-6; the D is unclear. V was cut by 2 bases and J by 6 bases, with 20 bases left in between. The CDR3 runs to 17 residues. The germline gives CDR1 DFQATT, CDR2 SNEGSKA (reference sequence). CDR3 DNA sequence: TGCAGTGCTAGAAATGCCCACGACGATTCCCGTAATTCACCCCTCCACTTT. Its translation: CSARNAHDDSRNSPLHF.